These 22 T cell receptor beta chains came from one sample sequenced in a study of CD8 T cells in ankylosing spondylitis (dated 2017 in TCRdb). The study at large found these results: Blood from ankylosing spondylitis patients appeared to be characterized by a TCR beta motif composed of 7 to 9 highly homologous amino acid variants.

Their antigen targets remain unknown. The protocol used for the library was 5' RACE. TCRdb shows the sequencer as Illumina HiSeq 2500. Using fastp trimming at Q25 and MiXCR clonotype assembly, TCRdb reanalyzed the public sequencing data and kept in-frame beta chains. Each record represents a unique CDR3 protein, reported with the most common genes and DNA among its rows. Counted in this sample were some 840,000 distinct CDR3 sequences; approximately 10% of them appeared once. The ten largest clonotypes hold 0.51% of the sample. Material for sequencing was blood, either unsorted or a sorted T cell fraction (not recorded which). These receptors were taken from a male donor with ankylosing spondylitis.

The J gene is TRBJ1-1, the V gene TRBV20-1, with TRBD1 matching 8 bases. J was trimmed by 5 bases and V by 6 bases; bases with no gene match: 8. Germline CDR1 DFQATT, CDR2 SNEGSKA (reference sequence). CDR3 length: 13 amino acids. The CDR3 sequence is CSAFTGGYTEAFF. In nucleotides, the CDR3 is TGCAGTGCCTTTACAGGGGGTTATACTGAAGCTTTCTTT.

This clonotype was seen a few times. The chain is built from TRBV6-2 or TRBV6-3 and TRBJ2-1, with D uncertain. Germline CDR1 is MNHEY and CDR2 is SVGEGT. Trimming took 1 base from V and 5 from J, leaving 9 bases between them. The CDR3 covers 14 residues. The CDR3 spells CASSYLGINNEQFF. As DNA, the CDR3 is TGTGCCAGCAGTTACTTGGGGATAAACAATGAGCAGTTCTTC.

The chain uses TRBV5-1 and TRBJ2-3; TRBD2 is a possible D gene (6 bases). The ends were cut back, 0 bases at V and 6 bases at J, with 20 bases in the middle. CDR1 and CDR2 (germline): SGHRS, YFSETQ. CDR3 length: 17 amino acids. The CDR3 spells CASSLEVLAGRLDTQYF. DNA for the CDR3: TGCGCCAGCAGCTTGGAAGTGTTGGCGGGGAGGCTGGATACGCAGTATTTT.

V and J are TRBV6-1 and TRBJ1-2; the match to TRBD1 covers 7 bases. Germline assignment: CDR1 MNHNS and CDR2 SASEGT. The V gene end was trimmed by 6 bases and the J gene end by 4 bases; junction bases not matched to a gene: 14. This CDR3 comprises 16 residues. The CDR3 reads CASSRIVGGVTYGYTF. CDR3 nucleotides: TGTGCCAGCAGCAGAATAGTAGGGGGCGTTACCTATGGCTACACCTTC.

The gene calls are TRBV20-1 and TRBJ2-3, with D unresolved. The germline V and J ends were trimmed by 5 bases and 1 base, with 22 bases remaining between them. CDR1 and CDR2 from the germline V gene are DFQATT and SNEGSKA (reference sequence). The CDR3 runs 17 residues. The CDR3 DNA follows: TGCAGTGCTCCCCCCCTCTGGACGACTTACCGCACAGATACGCAGTATTTT. Amino acid sequence: CSAPPLWTTYRTDTQYF.

J is TRBJ1-1 and V is TRBV29-1; D unresolved. The ends were cut back, 0 bases at V and 3 bases at J, with 5 bases in the middle. The CDR3 runs 12 residues. Germline assignment: CDR1 SQVTM and CDR2 ANQGSEA. CDR3 loop: CSVEEVYTEAFF. Written as DNA, the CDR3 is TGCAGCGTTGAAGAGGTCTACACTGAAGCTTTCTTT.

This clonotype was seen more than once but under ten times. The chain combines TRBV18 with TRBJ1-5, with D uncertain. CDR1 is KGHSH, CDR2 LQKENI, per germline. This CDR3 comprises 12 residues. Trimming took 4 bases from V and 5 from J, leaving 6 bases between them. The CDR3 region has the DNA TGTGCCAGCTCACGTAAGGATCAGCCCCAGCATTTT. Translation gives CASSRKDQPQHF.

The table lists this clonotype with a few counts. The CDR3: CSALYWGATYGYTF. The CDR3 DNA reads TGCAGTGCTCTTTATTGGGGGGCTACCTATGGCTACACCTTC. V usage is TRBV20-1 and J usage is TRBJ1-2, with D possibly TRBD1 on 6 matching bases. V shed 5 bases and J shed 4 bases, with 17 bases lying between them. CDR3 length: 14 amino acids. The germline gives CDR1 DFQATT, CDR2 SNEGSKA (reference sequence).

V and J are TRBV20-1 and TRBJ2-5; TRBD1 might be the D (6 bases). The CDR3 covers 14 residues. V lost 5 bases to trimming and J lost 9 bases, with 22 bases between them. Germline V gene data show CDR1 as DFQATT and CDR2 as SNEGSKA (reference sequence). The CDR3 sequence: CSASTSGDFEPQYF. Written as DNA, the CDR3 is TGCAGTGCTTCGACCTCAGGGGATTTTGAGCCCCAGTACTTC.

This clonotype was found many times. This chain uses TRBV4-2 with TRBJ2-1; 10 bases match TRBD1. CDR1 is LGHNA, CDR2 YNFKEQ, per germline. The CDR3 is 14 amino acids. The V and J ends lost 4 bases and 5 bases, in that order; junction bases with no gene match: 2. CDR3 in amino acids: CASSPGQGNNEQFF. CDR3 coding DNA: TGTGCCAGCAGCCCGGGACAGGGGAACAATGAGCAGTTCTTC.

The sample holds many counts of this clonotype. This rearrangement joins TRBV29-1 to TRBJ2-2; 9 nucleotides agree with TRBD1. CDR3 length: 17 residues. V was clipped by 6 bases and J by 0 bases; unmatched bases: 11. CDR1 and CDR2 from the germline V gene are SQVTM and ANQGSEA. CDR3 loop: CSVLPPGQGSNTGELFF. The CDR3 region has the DNA TGCAGCGTGCTACCTCCGGGACAGGGTTCGAACACCGGGGAGCTGTTTTTT.

This chain connects TRBV25-1 to TRBJ2-5, with a tentative D call TRBD1 (6 bases). Per the germline V gene, CDR1 is MGHDK and CDR2 is SYGVNS. This CDR3 comprises 13 residues. Deletions cut 2 bases from V and 4 bases from J, with 8 bases between. CDR3 in amino acids: CASSEGTLETQYF. The CDR3 region has the DNA TGTGCCAGCAGTGAAGGGACACTAGAGACCCAGTACTTC.

CDR3 bases: TGTGCCAGCAGTTACTCGGGTCACTATAATTCACCCCTCCACTTT. Translation: CASSYSGHYNSPLHF. The rearrangement uses TRBV6-5 and TRBJ1-6; D not resolved. The CDR3 extends over 15 amino acids. Germline V CDR1 and CDR2: MNHEY, SVGAGI. The germline V and J ends were trimmed by 0 bases and 3 bases, with 6 bases remaining between them.

There are many counts of this clonotype. This CDR3 is CASSAGQTNQPQHF. The CDR3 coding sequence is TGTGCCAGCAGTGCGGGACAGACCAATCAGCCCCAGCATTTT. The rearrangement joins TRBV2 to TRBJ1-5; 7 positions match TRBD1. Germline CDR1 SNHLY, CDR2 FYNNEI. V lost 4 bases, J lost 3 bases, and 3 bases stayed unmatched. This CDR3 is 14 amino acids long.

This clonotype showed up just a few times. Compared with germline, one end of the junction differs, possibly owing to a read error. J is TRBJ2-5 and V is TRBV7-7; the D gene is possibly TRBD1 (5 bases). This CDR3 contains 14 residues. Germline V gene sequence: CDR1 SSHAT, CDR2 FNYEAQ (reference sequence). For the CDR3, the DNA is TGTGCTAGCAGCTTACAGGCGAACCAAGAGACCCAGTACTTC. Amino acid sequence: CASSLQANQETQYF.

J is TRBJ2-3 and V is TRBV11-1; either TRBD1 or TRBD2 may fit D (5 bases each). Per the germline V gene, CDR1 is SGHAT and CDR2 is FQDESV (reference sequence). V lost 6 bases to trimming and J lost 11 bases, with 21 bases between them. The CDR3 is 14 amino acids. The CDR3 DNA sequence: TGTGCCAGCAGACAGACTGCCGGGACCCACGAGCAGTATTTT. It specifies CASRQTAGTHEQYF. The full variable domain, its missing parts supplied by reference TRBV11-1 and TRBJ2-3, is EAEVAQSPRYKITEKSQAVAFWCDPISGHATLYWYRQILGQGPELLVQFQDESVVDDSQLPKDRFSAERLKGVDSTLKIQPAELGDSAMYLCASRQTAGTHEQYFGPGTRLTVL.

The CDR3 protein is CSAGTRVYEQYF. In DNA form, the CDR3 reads TGCAGTGCGGGGACGCGGGTCTACGAGCAGTACTTC. The chain couples TRBV20-1 to TRBJ2-7, with D possibly called TRBD1 or TRBD2 (5 bases each). V lost 6 bases to trimming and J lost 3 bases, with 12 bases between them. This CDR3 has 12 residues. Germline V gene lookup returns CDR1 DFQATT and CDR2 SNEGSKA (reference sequence).

J is TRBJ2-1 and V is TRBV20-1, with 15 bases matching TRBD2. The CDR3 covers 14 residues. The V gene end was trimmed by 3 bases and the J gene end by 9 bases; junction bases not matched to a gene: 3. In germline, CDR1 is DFQATT, CDR2 SNEGSKA (reference sequence). CDR3 region: CSASRTSGRGEQFF. The DNA of the CDR3 is TGCAGTGCTAGCAGGACTAGCGGGAGGGGTGAGCAGTTCTTC.

V is TRBV7-2 and J is TRBJ2-5, with D possibly being TRBD1 (6 bases). The CDR3 runs to 14 residues. Germline CDR1 reads SGHTA; CDR2 reads FQGNSA. V gave up 5 bases and J gave up 1 base, with 11 bases separating them. CDR3 bases: TGTGCCAGCAGCGGGGGCAGGGCCCAAGAGACCCAGTACTTC. The encoded protein is CASSGGRAQETQYF.

This clonotype was found many times. This sequence joins TRBV20-1 and TRBJ1-6; 9 bases fit TRBD1. The J segment lost 7 bases and the V segment lost 6 bases, leaving 4 bases of the junction unmatched. CDR3 length: 13 residues. In germline, CDR1 is DFQATT, CDR2 SNEGSKA (reference sequence). The DNA for the CDR3 is TGCAGTGCAAAGGGGACAGGGAATTCACCCCTCCACTTT. Protein product: CSAKGTGNSPLHF.

This clonotype was picked up a small number of times. The rearrangement uses TRBV6-5 and TRBJ2-1; TRBD2 matches at 8 bases. CDR3 length: 15 amino acids. J lost 2 bases, V lost 0 bases, and 0 bases had no gene match. Germline assignment: CDR1 MNHEY and CDR2 SVGAGI. The CDR3 DNA reads TGTGCCAGCAGTTACTCGCGGGAGGCCTACAATGAGCAGTTCTTC. Translating gives CASSYSREAYNEQFF.

This clonotype showed up many times. The rearrangement joins TRBV6-1 to TRBJ1-4; D call uncertain. Between the trimmed V and J ends, which lost 4 bases and 3 bases, there was a span of 15 bases. CDR3 length: 16 amino acids. Germline V gene lookup returns CDR1 MNHNS and CDR2 SASEGT. Here the CDR3 reads CASSASRVRPNEKLFF. The CDR3 coding sequence is TGTGCCAGCAGTGCCAGCCGAGTGCGACCTAATGAAAAACTGTTTTTT.